The entry that follows covers one T cell receptor beta chain sequence. The sample originates from a study of control samples from healthy donors and cancer patients. CDR1 is MNHEY, CDR2 SVGEGT, per germline. With V trimmed by 0 bases and J by 6 bases, 12 bases remained unmatched. The CDR3 extends over 17 amino acids. Assay: immunoSEQ multiplex PCR; the TCRdb copy retains only in-frame clones and omits some. In the table there are tens of thousands of clones, about 88% of which are singletons. Sequenced input: blood. The V and J genes are TRBV6-2 or TRBV6-3 and TRBJ1-1; 8 bases map to TRBD1. This TCR was sampled from a woman between 65 and 79 years old in good health. CDR3 region: CASSYSRTGFMWPEAFF. CDR3 coding DNA: TGTGCCAGCAGTTACTCCCGGACAGGGTTTATGTGGCCTGAAGCTTTCTTT.